Below, 16 T cell receptor beta chains from the same sample are listed, as sequenced in a study of PD-L1 blockade in urothelial cancer (dated by TCRdb to about 2017). Explained via the paper, the time point label denotes: peripheral blood 6 weeks after treatment start. The library was generated by the immunoSEQ multiplex PCR assay. The table was pulled from immuneACCESS by TCRdb, which kept in-frame rearrangements only. Such tables lose some clones; where checked, under half of the loss comes from unresolved V genes, and the rest has no known cause. In all, the sample holds approximately 83,000 clones, and 75% to 90% of those were seen once. The ten largest clones capture around 7.7% of the sample. The starting material was PBMCs, obtained around atezolizumab (anti-PD-L1) treatment. These receptors were obtained from a man in his sixties or seventies with urothelial cancer.

This chain joins TRBV15 and TRBJ1-4; a weak D match, TRBD1 (6 bases). CDR3 length: 16 residues. V was cut by 5 bases and J by 5 bases, with 18 bases left in between. Per germline, CDR1 LNHNV and CDR2 YYDKDF (reference sequence). The CDR3 nucleotides read TGTGCCACCAGCGGGCCGTGGACAGAGCCGAATGAAAAACTGTTTTTT. As protein: CATSGPWTEPNEKLFF. Drawing the rest from reference TRBV15 and TRBJ1-4, the complete variable domain is DAMVIQNPRYQVTQFGKPVTLSCSQTLNHNVMYWYQQKSSQAPKLLFHYYDKDFNNEADTPDNFQSRRPNTSFCFLDIRSPGLGDTAMYLCATSGPWTEPNEKLFFGSGTQLSVL.

V usage is TRBV7-3 and J usage is TRBJ2-7; tentative D call: TRBD1 (7 bases). V lost 2 bases to trimming and J lost 3 bases, with 17 bases between them. CDR1 and CDR2 (germline): SGHTA, FQGTGA. This CDR3 is 16 amino acids long. The CDR3 DNA sequence: TGTGCCAGCAGCTTATCAGGGGGGACGCAGGGCTACGAGCAGTACTTC. Translation gives CASSLSGGTQGYEQYF.

This chain uses TRBV7-9 with TRBJ1-2, with 7 bases matching TRBD1. The CDR3 runs to 14 residues. V was clipped by 4 bases and J by 6 bases; unmatched bases: 8. The germline V gene has CDR1 SEHNR and CDR2 FQNEAQ (reference sequence). CDR3 protein: CASSSRTGANGYTF. CDR3 DNA: TGTGCCAGCAGCTCAAGGACAGGAGCAAATGGCTACACCTTC.

This sequence joins TRBV7-3 and TRBJ2-1; TRBD2 matches 13 bases. Germline V gene data show CDR1 as SGHTA and CDR2 as FQGTGA. The CDR3 has 16 residues. V gave up 5 bases and J gave up 7 bases; unmatched junction bases: 8. CDR3: CASSPSTSGGANEQFF. CDR3 DNA: TGTGCCAGCAGCCCGTCAACTAGCGGGGGGGCGAATGAGCAGTTCTTC.

The chain employs TRBV4-1 and TRBJ2-2, with D possibly being TRBD2 (5 bases). Germline V gene data show CDR1 as MGHRA and CDR2 as YSYEKL. Between the trimmed V and J ends, which lost 2 bases and 1 base, there was a span of 5 bases. The CDR3 is made up of 14 amino acids. CDR3 loop: CASSQRENTGELFF. The CDR3 DNA is TGCGCCAGCAGCCAACGGGAGAACACCGGGGAGCTGTTTTTT.

The chain employs TRBV7-2 and TRBJ2-7; 9 bases line up with TRBD2. This CDR3 is 15 amino acids long. V was clipped by 7 bases and J by 2 bases; unmatched bases: 9. Germline CDR1 is SGHTA and CDR2 is FQGNSA. Here the CDR3 reads CASIPWAGGPYEQYF. CDR3 nucleotide sequence: TGTGCCAGCATCCCTTGGGCGGGGGGGCCCTACGAGCAGTACTTC.

The gene calls are TRBV29-1 and TRBJ2-1; 10 nucleotides align to TRBD2. The CDR3 runs 14 residues. Trimming removed 8 bases from V and 5 bases from J; junction bases left unmatched: 9. Germline V gene lookup returns CDR1 SQVTM and CDR2 ANQGSEA. Here the CDR3 reads CSCLAGVDHNEQFF. The CDR3 coding sequence is TGCAGCTGTCTAGCGGGAGTCGATCACAATGAGCAGTTCTTC.

This clone has just a few counts. V usage is TRBV11-2 and J usage is TRBJ1-2; TRBD1 matches 7 bases. Germline V lookup: CDR1 SGHAT, CDR2 FQNNGV. This CDR3 spans 15 amino acids. The trim removed 5 bases at V and 7 bases at J, leaving 13 bases unmatched. The CDR3, as DNA: TGTGCCAGCAGCGTCACAGGGGCCGGGGGTGGTGGCTACACCTTC. Translation: CASSVTGAGGGGYTF.

The J gene is TRBJ2-1, the V gene TRBV5-5; 8 nucleotides align to TRBD2. The CDR3 runs 15 residues. V shed 4 bases, J shed 5 bases, and the junction held 8 bases outside the gene matches. Germline V gene sequence: CDR1 SGHKS, CDR2 YYEKEE (reference sequence). In nucleotides, the CDR3 is TGTGCCAGCAGCAGACTAGCGATCTTAAACAATGAGCAGTTCTTC. It codes for CASSRLAILNNEQFF. Using reference TRBV5-5 and TRBJ2-1 for the parts outside the CDR3, the full variable domain is DAGVTQSPTHLIKTRGQQVTLRCSPISGHKSVSWYQQVLGQGPQFIFQYYEKEERGRGNFPDRFSARQFPNYSSELNVNALLLGDSALYLCASSRLAILNNEQFFGPGTRLTVL.

This CDR3 is CASRGLEDEQYF. The CDR3 coding sequence is TGTGCCAGCCGGGGACTTGAGGACGAGCAGTACTTC. V and J are TRBV11-3 and TRBJ2-7, with D tentatively TRBD2 (6 bases). The V end was cut by 8 bases, the J end by 5 bases, with 13 bases between. Germline lookup yields CDR1 SGHNT and CDR2 YENEEA. The CDR3 consists of 12 residues.

V and J are TRBV10-3 and TRBJ2-7; TRBD1 matches 9 bases. CDR3 length equals 14 residues. The junction had 6 bases not matched to a gene; V was cut back by 4 bases and J by 5 bases. Germline CDR1 reads ENHRY; CDR2 reads SYGVKD. CDR3 region: CAISVGTGNHEQYF. The CDR3 DNA is TGTGCCATCAGTGTTGGGACAGGGAACCACGAGCAGTACTTC.

This chain connects TRBV5-4 to TRBJ1-4; 11 nucleotides agree with TRBD1. The CDR3 consists of 15 residues. Germline lookup yields CDR1 SGHNT and CDR2 YYREEE (reference sequence). J gave up 7 bases and V 2 bases, and 4 bases lay outside the gene matches. In DNA form, the CDR3 reads TGTGCCAGCAGCTTTGGACAGGGGGCGGGTGAAAAACTGTTTTTT. Its protein product is CASSFGQGAGEKLFF.

V gene TRBV7-2 combines with J gene TRBJ1-1, with 9 positions matching TRBD1. The CDR3 is 15 amino acids. Germline V gene sequence: CDR1 SGHTA, CDR2 FQGNSA. With 5 bases clipped from V and 1 base from J, the junction kept 5 bases outside the gene matches. Here the CDR3 DNA reads TGTGCCAGCAGCCTAATGGACAGGGGGAACACTGAAGCTTTCTTT. Translated: CASSLMDRGNTEAFF.

V gene TRBV19 combines with J gene TRBJ2-7; D is perhaps TRBD1 (6 bases). The CDR3 has 15 amino acids. V dropped 1 base and J dropped 6 bases, with 16 bases sitting between them. Germline lookup yields CDR1 LNHDA and CDR2 SQIVND (reference sequence). The CDR3 nucleotides are TGTGCCAGTAGTATAGGAGGCAGGGGCCCCAGCGAGCAGTACTTC. Translated: CASSIGGRGPSEQYF.

This clone was observed once. This chain connects TRBV7-8 to TRBJ2-3; TRBD2 aligns across 8 bases. CDR1 is SGHVS, CDR2 FQNEAQ, per germline. J lost 0 bases, V lost 7 bases, and 9 bases had no gene match. The CDR3 extends over 16 amino acids. The CDR3 DNA is TGTGCCAGCACCACGGCAGGCGGGAGGAGCACAGATACGCAGTATTTT. Translation: CASTTAGGRSTDTQYF.

To note about this clone: At one end, the junction sequence differs from germline, possibly due to a read error. The chain uses TRBV27 and TRBJ1-6, with TRBD1 matching 7 bases. The CDR3 covers 18 residues. Germline V CDR1 and CDR2: MNHEY, SMNVEV (reference sequence). In nucleotides, the CDR3 is TGTGCCAGCAGACGGACGGGACAGCAAAGCTCCTATAATTCACCCCCCCACTTT. Encoded protein: CASRRTGQQSSYNSPPHF.